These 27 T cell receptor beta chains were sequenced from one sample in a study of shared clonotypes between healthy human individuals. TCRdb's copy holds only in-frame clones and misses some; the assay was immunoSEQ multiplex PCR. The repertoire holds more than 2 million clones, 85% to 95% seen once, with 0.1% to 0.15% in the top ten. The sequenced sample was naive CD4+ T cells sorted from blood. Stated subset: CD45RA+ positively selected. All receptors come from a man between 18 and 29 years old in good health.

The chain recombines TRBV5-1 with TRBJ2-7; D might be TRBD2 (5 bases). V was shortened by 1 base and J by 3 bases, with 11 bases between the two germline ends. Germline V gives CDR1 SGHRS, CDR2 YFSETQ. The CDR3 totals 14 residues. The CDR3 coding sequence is TGCGCCAGCAGCTTGCAGCCGGGGAGCTACGAGCAGTACTTC. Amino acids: CASSLQPGSYEQYF.

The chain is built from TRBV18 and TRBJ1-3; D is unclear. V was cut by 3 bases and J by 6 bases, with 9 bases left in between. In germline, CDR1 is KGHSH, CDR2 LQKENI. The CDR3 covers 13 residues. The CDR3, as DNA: TGTGCCAGCTCACCCAGCGGGCCAAACACCATATATTTT. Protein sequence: CASSPSGPNTIYF.

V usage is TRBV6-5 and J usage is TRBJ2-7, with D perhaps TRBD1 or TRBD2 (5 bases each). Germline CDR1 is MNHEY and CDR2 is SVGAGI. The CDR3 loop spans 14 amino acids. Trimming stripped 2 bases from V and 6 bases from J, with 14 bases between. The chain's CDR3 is CASSYDRGPLEQYF. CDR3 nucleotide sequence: TGTGCCAGCAGTTACGACAGAGGGCCCCTCGAGCAGTACTTC.

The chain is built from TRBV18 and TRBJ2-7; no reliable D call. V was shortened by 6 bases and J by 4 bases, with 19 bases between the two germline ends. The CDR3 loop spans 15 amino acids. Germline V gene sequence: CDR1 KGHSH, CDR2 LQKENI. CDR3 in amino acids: CASSPTASAEYEQYF. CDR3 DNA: TGTGCCAGCTCCCCCACGGCGAGCGCCGAGTACGAGCAGTACTTC.

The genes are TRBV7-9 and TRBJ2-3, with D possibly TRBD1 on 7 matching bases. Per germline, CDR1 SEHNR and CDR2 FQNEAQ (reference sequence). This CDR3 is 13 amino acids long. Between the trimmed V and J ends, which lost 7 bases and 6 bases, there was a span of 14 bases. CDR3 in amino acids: CASTRGVRDTQYF. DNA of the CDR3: TGTGCCAGCACCAGGGGGGTTAGGGATACGCAGTATTTT.

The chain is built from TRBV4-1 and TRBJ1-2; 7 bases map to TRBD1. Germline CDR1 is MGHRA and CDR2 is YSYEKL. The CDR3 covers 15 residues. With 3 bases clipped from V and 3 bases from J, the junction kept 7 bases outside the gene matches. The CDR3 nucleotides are TGCGCCAGCAGCCACCTAGACAGGGCGGACTATGGCTACACCTTC. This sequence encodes CASSHLDRADYGYTF.

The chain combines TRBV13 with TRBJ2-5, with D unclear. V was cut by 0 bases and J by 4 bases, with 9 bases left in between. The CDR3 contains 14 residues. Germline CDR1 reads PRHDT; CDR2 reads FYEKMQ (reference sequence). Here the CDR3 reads CASSLGPVRETQYF. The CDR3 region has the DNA TGTGCCAGCAGCTTAGGCCCTGTGAGAGAGACCCAGTACTTC. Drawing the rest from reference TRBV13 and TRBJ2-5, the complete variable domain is AAGVIQSPRHLIKEKRETATLKCYPIPRHDTVYWYQQGPGQDPQFLISFYEKMQSDKGSIPDRFSAQQFSDYHSELNMSSLELGDSALYFCASSLGPVRETQYFGPGTRLLVL.

In nucleotides, the CDR3 is TGTGCCAGCACCAATACCCACAGCATTCAGTACTTC. Its translation: CASTNTHSIQYF. This chain uses TRBV7-2 with TRBJ2-4; D gene ambiguous. This CDR3 region has 12 residues. V lost 7 bases to trimming and J lost 9 bases, with 13 bases between them. The germline CDR1 and CDR2 sequences are SGHTA and FQGNSA.

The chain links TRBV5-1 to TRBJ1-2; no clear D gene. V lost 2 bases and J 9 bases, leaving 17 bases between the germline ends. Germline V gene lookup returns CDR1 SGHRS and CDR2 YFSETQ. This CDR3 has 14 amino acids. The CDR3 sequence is CASSLKGEGLSYTF. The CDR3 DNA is TGCGCCAGCAGCTTAAAAGGCGAAGGGCTCAGCTACACCTTC.

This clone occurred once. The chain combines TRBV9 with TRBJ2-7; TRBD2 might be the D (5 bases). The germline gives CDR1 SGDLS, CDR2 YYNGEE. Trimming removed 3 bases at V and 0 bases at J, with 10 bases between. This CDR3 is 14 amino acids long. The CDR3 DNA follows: TGTGCCAGCAGCGCCGGACTTGGCTCCTACGAGCAGTACTTC. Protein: CASSAGLGSYEQYF.

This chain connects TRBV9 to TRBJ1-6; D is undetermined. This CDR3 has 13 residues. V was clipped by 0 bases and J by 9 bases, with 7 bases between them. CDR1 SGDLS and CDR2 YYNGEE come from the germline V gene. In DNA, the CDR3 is TGTGCCAGCAGCGTAGAAGGTTTTTCACCCCTCCACTTT. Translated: CASSVEGFSPLHF. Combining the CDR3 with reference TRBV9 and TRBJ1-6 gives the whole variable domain DSGVTQTPKHLITATGQRVTLRCSPRSGDLSVYWYQQSLDQGLQFLIQYYNGEERAKGNILERFSAQQFPDLHSELNLSSLELGDSALYFCASSVEGFSPLHFGNGTRLTVT.

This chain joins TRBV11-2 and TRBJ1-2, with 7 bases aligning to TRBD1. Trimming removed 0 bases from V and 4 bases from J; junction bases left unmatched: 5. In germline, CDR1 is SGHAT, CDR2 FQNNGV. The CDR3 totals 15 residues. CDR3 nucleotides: TGTGCCAGCAGCTTAGAGAGAGGGGGCCTCTATGGCTACACCTTC. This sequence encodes CASSLERGGLYGYTF.

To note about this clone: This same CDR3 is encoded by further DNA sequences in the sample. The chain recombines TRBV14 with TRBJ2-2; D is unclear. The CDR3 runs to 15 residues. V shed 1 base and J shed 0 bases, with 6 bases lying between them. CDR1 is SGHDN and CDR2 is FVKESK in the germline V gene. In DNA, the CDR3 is TGTGCCAGCAGCCAAGGTGGGACGAACACCGGGGAGCTGTTTTTT. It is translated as CASSQGGTNTGELFF.

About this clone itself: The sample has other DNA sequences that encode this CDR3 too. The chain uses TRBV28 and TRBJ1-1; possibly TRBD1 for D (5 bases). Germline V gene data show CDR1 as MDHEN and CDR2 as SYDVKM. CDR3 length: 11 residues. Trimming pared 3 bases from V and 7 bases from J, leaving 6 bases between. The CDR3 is CASSLGGEAFF. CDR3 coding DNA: TGTGCCAGCAGTTTGGGGGGTGAAGCTTTCTTT.

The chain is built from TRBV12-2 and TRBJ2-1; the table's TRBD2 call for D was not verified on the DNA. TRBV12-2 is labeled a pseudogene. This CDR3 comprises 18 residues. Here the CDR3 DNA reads TGTGCAAGTCGCGCCGGGGGACTAGCGGGAGGGCCCCTCAATGAGCAGTTCTTC. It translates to CASRAGGLAGGPLNEQFF.

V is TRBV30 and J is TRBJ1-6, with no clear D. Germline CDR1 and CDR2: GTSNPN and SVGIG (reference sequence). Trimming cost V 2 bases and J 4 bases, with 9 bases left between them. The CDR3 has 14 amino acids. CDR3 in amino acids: CAWSSSRYNSPLHF. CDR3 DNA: TGTGCCTGGAGTTCAAGTCGGTATAATTCACCCCTCCACTTT. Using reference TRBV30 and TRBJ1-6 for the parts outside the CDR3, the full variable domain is SQTIHQWPATLVQPVGSPLSLECTVEGTSNPNLYWYRQAAGRGLQLLFYSVGIGQISSEVPQNLSASRPQDRQFILSSKKLLLSDSGFYLCAWSSSRYNSPLHFGNGTRLTVT.

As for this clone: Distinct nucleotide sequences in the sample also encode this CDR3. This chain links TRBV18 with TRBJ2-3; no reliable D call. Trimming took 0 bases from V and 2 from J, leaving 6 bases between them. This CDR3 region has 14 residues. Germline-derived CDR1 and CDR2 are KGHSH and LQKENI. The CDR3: CASSPPANTDTQYF. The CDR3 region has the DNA TGTGCCAGCTCACCACCGGCTAACACAGATACGCAGTATTTT.

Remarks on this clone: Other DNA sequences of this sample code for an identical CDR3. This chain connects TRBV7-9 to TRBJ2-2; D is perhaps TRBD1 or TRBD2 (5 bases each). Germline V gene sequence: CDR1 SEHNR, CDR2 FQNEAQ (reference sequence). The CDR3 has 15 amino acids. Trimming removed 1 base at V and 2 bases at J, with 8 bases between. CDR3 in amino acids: CASSLGGTNTGELFF. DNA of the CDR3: TGTGCCAGCAGCTTAGGTGGGACCAACACCGGGGAGCTGTTTTTT.

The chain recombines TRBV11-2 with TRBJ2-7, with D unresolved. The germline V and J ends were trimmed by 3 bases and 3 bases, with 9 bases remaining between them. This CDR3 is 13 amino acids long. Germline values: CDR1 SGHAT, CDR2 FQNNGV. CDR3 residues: CASSFRNLYEQYF. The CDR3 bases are TGTGCCAGCAGCTTCAGGAACCTCTACGAGCAGTACTTC.

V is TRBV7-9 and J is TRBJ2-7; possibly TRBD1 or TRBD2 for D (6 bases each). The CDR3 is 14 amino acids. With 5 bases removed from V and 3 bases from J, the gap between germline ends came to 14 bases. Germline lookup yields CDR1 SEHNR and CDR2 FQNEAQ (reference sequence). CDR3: CASSPHGGLYEQYF. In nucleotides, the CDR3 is TGTGCCAGCAGCCCCCATGGGGGGCTCTACGAGCAGTACTTC.

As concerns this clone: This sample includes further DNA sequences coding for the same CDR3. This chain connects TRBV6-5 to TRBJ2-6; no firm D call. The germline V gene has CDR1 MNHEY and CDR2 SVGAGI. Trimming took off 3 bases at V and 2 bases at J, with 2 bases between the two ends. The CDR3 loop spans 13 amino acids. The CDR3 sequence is CASSYPGANVLTF. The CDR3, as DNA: TGTGCCAGCAGTTATCCTGGGGCCAACGTCCTGACTTTC.

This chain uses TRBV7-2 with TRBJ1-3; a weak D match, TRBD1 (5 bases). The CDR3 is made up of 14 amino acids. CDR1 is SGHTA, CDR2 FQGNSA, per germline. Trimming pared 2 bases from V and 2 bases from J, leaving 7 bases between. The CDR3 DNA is TGTGCCAGCAGCTTACAGGGTACTGGAAACACCATATATTTT. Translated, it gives CASSLQGTGNTIYF.

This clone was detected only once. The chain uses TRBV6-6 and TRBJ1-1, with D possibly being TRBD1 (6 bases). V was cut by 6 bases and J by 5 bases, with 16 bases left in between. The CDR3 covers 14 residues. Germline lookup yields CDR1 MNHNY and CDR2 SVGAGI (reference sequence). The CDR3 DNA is TGTGCCAGCAGACTAGCAGGGGACTTTACTGAAGCTTTCTTT. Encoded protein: CASRLAGDFTEAFF.

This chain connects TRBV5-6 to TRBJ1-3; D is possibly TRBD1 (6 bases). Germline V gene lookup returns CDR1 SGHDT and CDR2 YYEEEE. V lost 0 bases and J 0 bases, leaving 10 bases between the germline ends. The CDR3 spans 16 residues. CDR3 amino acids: CASSLGQVYSGNTIYF. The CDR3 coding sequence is TGTGCCAGCAGCTTGGGACAGGTTTACTCTGGAAACACCATATATTTT.

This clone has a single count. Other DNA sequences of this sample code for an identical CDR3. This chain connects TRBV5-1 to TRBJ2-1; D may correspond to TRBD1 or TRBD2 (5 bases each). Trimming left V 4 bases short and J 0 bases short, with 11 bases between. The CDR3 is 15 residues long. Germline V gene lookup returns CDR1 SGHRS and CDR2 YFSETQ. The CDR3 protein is CASSPRGPSYNEQFF. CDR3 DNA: TGCGCCAGCAGCCCCCGGGGACCCTCCTACAATGAGCAGTTCTTC.

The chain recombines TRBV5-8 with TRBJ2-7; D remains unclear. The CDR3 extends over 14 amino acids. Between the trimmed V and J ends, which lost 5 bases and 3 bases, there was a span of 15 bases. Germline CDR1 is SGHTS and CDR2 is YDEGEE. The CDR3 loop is CASRGRTWGYEQYF. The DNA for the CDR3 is TGTGCCAGCAGGGGCCGTACCTGGGGCTACGAGCAGTACTTC.

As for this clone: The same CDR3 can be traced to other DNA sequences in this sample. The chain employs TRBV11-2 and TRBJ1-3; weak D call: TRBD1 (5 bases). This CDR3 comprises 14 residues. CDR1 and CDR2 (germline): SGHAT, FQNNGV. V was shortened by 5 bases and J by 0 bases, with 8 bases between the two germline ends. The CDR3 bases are TGTGCCAGCAGCCCGACAGACTCTGGAAACACCATATATTTT. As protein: CASSPTDSGNTIYF.